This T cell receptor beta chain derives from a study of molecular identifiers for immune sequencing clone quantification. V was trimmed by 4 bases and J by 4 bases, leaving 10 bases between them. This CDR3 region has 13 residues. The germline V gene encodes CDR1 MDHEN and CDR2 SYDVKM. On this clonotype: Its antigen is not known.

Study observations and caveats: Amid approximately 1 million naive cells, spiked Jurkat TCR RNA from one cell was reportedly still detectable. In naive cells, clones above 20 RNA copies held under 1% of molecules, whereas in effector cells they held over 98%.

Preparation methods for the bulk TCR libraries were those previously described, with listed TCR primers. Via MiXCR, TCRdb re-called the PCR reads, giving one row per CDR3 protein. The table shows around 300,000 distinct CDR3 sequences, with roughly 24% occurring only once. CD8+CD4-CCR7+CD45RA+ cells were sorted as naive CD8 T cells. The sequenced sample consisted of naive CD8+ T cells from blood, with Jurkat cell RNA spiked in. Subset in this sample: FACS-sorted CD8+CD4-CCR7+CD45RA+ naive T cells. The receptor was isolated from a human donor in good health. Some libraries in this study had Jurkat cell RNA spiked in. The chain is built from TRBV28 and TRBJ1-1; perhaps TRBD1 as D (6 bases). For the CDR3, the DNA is TGTGCCAGCAGTTCGAGGGGGAGCACTGAAGCTTTCTTT. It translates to CASSSRGSTEAFF.